These 31 T cell receptor beta chains share one sample of origin, sequenced in a study of response to subunit inactivated influenza vaccine. TCRdb used MiXCR to reprocess the RT-PCR reads, holding one entry per CDR3 protein. This sample has fewer than 600,000 distinct CDR3 sequences, with 6.5% to 8% found just once. The starting material was PBMCs from blood, obtained around 25 months after vaccination. The origin of the receptors is a man between 50 and 69 years old who received an inactivated influenza vaccine.

The chain links TRBV20-1 to TRBJ2-3; TRBD2 matches 9 bases. The CDR3 loop spans 15 amino acids. Germline CDR1 DFQATT, CDR2 SNEGSKA (reference sequence). V shed 6 bases, J shed 4 bases, and the junction held 11 bases outside the gene matches. The CDR3 DNA is TGCAGTGCGAGCTCCACTAGCGGGTTTTCAGATACGCAGTATTTT. It specifies CSASSTSGFSDTQYF.

This clonotype has a count of ten or more. The chain is built from TRBV9 and TRBJ2-7; D remains unclear. V lost 0 bases and J 1 base, leaving 8 bases between the germline ends. Germline CDR1 reads SGDLS; CDR2 reads YYNGEE. The CDR3 covers 14 residues. CDR3 region: CASSVDGSSYEQYF. For the CDR3, the DNA is TGTGCCAGCAGCGTAGACGGCAGTTCCTACGAGCAGTACTTC.

This clonotype came up many times. The chain employs TRBV10-3 and TRBJ2-1, with 10 bases fitting TRBD2. This CDR3 has 16 residues. Per germline, CDR1 ENHRY and CDR2 SYGVKD. V gave up 2 bases and J gave up 5 bases; unmatched junction bases: 6. CDR3 loop: CAISEARSGRDNEQFF. As DNA, the CDR3 is TGTGCCATCAGTGAGGCGCGGAGCGGGAGGGACAATGAGCAGTTCTTC.

This clonotype was picked up a small number of times. The chain has TRBV4-2 and TRBJ2-1; a possible D gene is TRBD2 (6 bases). CDR3 length: 16 amino acids. CDR1 LGHNA and CDR2 YNFKEQ come from the germline V gene. Deletions cut 3 bases from V and 4 bases from J, with 16 bases between. The CDR3 loop reads CASSHAGASAYNEQFF. CDR3 coding DNA: TGTGCCAGCAGCCACGCTGGGGCTAGCGCATACAATGAGCAGTTCTTC.

The rearrangement joins TRBV28 to TRBJ2-7; D remains ambiguous. CDR1 is MDHEN and CDR2 is SYDVKM in the germline V gene. V lost 0 bases to trimming and J lost 3 bases, with 9 bases between them. CDR3 length: 14 residues. CDR3 nucleotide sequence: TGTGCCAGCAGTTTATGGAAACAGATCTACGAGCAGTACTTC. The encoded protein is CASSLWKQIYEQYF.

The table lists this clonotype with many counts. The rearrangement joins TRBV7-3 to TRBJ2-1, with 9 bases identical to TRBD2. The germline V gene encodes CDR1 SGHTA and CDR2 FQGTGA. This CDR3 contains 15 residues. The ends lost 5 bases at V and 2 bases at J; junction bases unmatched: 4. The CDR3 sequence is CASSPSSGAYNEQFF. In DNA form, the CDR3 reads TGTGCCAGCAGCCCTTCTAGCGGGGCCTACAATGAGCAGTTCTTC.

The chain links TRBV20-1 to TRBJ2-7, with D possibly matching TRBD1 (5 bases). CDR3 size: 13 residues. Germline-derived CDR1 and CDR2 are DFQATT and SNEGSKA (reference sequence). V lost 3 bases, J lost 0 bases, and 9 bases lay in between. CDR3 sequence reads: CSASPQDSYEQYF. For the CDR3, the DNA is TGCAGTGCTAGTCCACAGGACTCCTACGAGCAGTACTTC.

This clonotype showed up just a few times. This chain joins TRBV4-3 and TRBJ2-4; D ambiguous. CDR1 is LGHNA and CDR2 is YSLEER in the germline V gene. The CDR3 sequence is 17 residues long. Trimming removed 0 bases at V and 0 bases at J, with 12 bases between. CDR3 residues: CASSQDWLTLAKNIQYF. DNA for the CDR3: TGCGCCAGCAGCCAAGATTGGCTGACCCTAGCCAAAAACATTCAGTACTTC.

This chain links TRBV6-1 with TRBJ2-7; weak D call: TRBD1 (7 bases). The germline V and J ends were trimmed by 5 bases and 1 base, with 18 bases remaining between them. CDR1 and CDR2 (germline): MNHNS, SASEGT. The CDR3 is made up of 16 amino acids. CDR3 residues: CASSTRQGGGSYEQYF. Here the CDR3 DNA reads TGTGCCAGCAGTACGCGGCAGGGGGGCGGGTCCTACGAGCAGTACTTC.

This clonotype was recorded many times. This sequence joins TRBV28 and TRBJ2-7; D not certain. The length of the CDR3 is 13 residues. V lost 6 bases and J lost 9, with 18 bases in between. Germline V gene data show CDR1 as MDHEN and CDR2 as SYDVKM. The CDR3 protein is CASSIPIGGGQYF. CDR3 in DNA: TGTGCCAGCAGCATACCGATCGGTGGTGGGCAGTACTTC.

The chain is built from TRBV12-3 or TRBV12-4 and TRBJ2-7; D uncertain. This CDR3 region has 19 residues. V shed 2 bases and J shed 0 bases, with 23 bases lying between them. This CDR3 is CASSLPTPPKRILSYEQYF. CDR3 DNA sequence: TGTGCCAGCAGTTTACCGACCCCACCTAAACGGATCCTCTCCTACGAGCAGTACTTC.

The table lists this clonotype with many counts. This chain connects TRBV5-1 to TRBJ2-2, with D maybe TRBD2 (5 bases). The CDR3 consists of 16 residues. V was shortened by 2 bases and J by 5 bases, with 16 bases between the two germline ends. The germline CDR1 and CDR2 sequences are SGHRS and YFSETQ. In DNA, the CDR3 is TGCGCCAGCAGCTTCGCCGGCGGGCGAACAACCGGGGAGCTGTTTTTT. This codes for CASSFAGGRTTGELFF.

This clonotype has only a few counts. The V and J genes are TRBV4-3 and TRBJ2-1; 8 bases align to TRBD2. V lost 3 bases and J lost 0; bases outside the gene matches: 7. There are 17 residues in the CDR3. Per the germline V gene, CDR1 is LGHNA and CDR2 is YSLEER. In DNA form, the CDR3 reads TGCGCCAGCAGCCATCGCCGCGGGGGGAGCTCCTACAATGAGCAGTTCTTC. It is translated as CASSHRRGGSSYNEQFF.

The chain carries TRBV9 and TRBJ1-4, with a tentative D call TRBD1 (5 bases). The germline V gene has CDR1 SGDLS and CDR2 YYNGEE. V was trimmed by 0 bases and J by 0 bases, leaving 15 bases between them. There are 18 residues in the CDR3. CDR3 bases: TGTGCCAGCAGCGTAGATGAATACAGGCCTACAACTAATGAAAAACTGTTTTTT. Residues: CASSVDEYRPTTNEKLFF.

V gene TRBV24-1 combines with J gene TRBJ2-7; perhaps TRBD2 as D (5 bases). CDR3 length: 13 residues. The germline V gene encodes CDR1 KGHDR and CDR2 SFDVKD. Trimming shortened V by 3 bases and J by 6 bases, and 11 bases separated the two germline ends. The CDR3 spells CATSDGPSSEQYF. In DNA form, the CDR3 reads TGTGCCACCAGTGATGGGCCTAGCTCCGAGCAGTACTTC.

This clonotype was recorded many times. The V and J genes are TRBV12-3 or TRBV12-4 and TRBJ2-1, with TRBD2 matching over 9 bases. CDR3 length: 15 residues. The V gene end was trimmed by 1 base and the J gene end by 7 bases; junction bases not matched to a gene: 5. The CDR3 sequence is CASSLEAGGWNEQFF. The CDR3 DNA follows: TGTGCCAGCAGTTTAGAAGCGGGAGGTTGGAATGAGCAGTTCTTC.

The genes are TRBV28 and TRBJ2-7; D is undetermined. This CDR3 contains 15 residues. With 4 bases removed from V and 2 bases from J, the gap between germline ends came to 15 bases. The germline V gene encodes CDR1 MDHEN and CDR2 SYDVKM. The CDR3 sequence: CASSSWEVLTYEQYF. For the CDR3, the DNA is TGTGCCAGCAGTTCTTGGGAAGTACTAACCTACGAGCAGTACTTC.

J is TRBJ2-5 and V is TRBV3-1, with 9 bases that match TRBD1. V shed 4 bases and J 2 bases; nucleotides not matched to a gene: 11. The germline V gene encodes CDR1 LGHDT and CDR2 YNNKEL (reference sequence). The CDR3 totals 17 residues. The CDR3 DNA reads TGTGCCAGCAGCCCTACCAGACAGGGGGTGAAGCAAGAGACCCAGTACTTC. Amino acids: CASSPTRQGVKQETQYF.

This clonotype showed up just a few times. V is TRBV5-1 and J is TRBJ2-1; D possibly corresponds to TRBD2 (6 bases). Germline V CDR1 and CDR2: SGHRS, YFSETQ. Trimming stripped 0 bases from V and 7 bases from J, with 17 bases between. The CDR3 is made up of 16 amino acids. CDR3 sequence reads: CASSLAGGLGRNEQFF. The CDR3 DNA reads TGCGCCAGCAGCTTGGCCGGGGGATTAGGAAGGAATGAGCAGTTCTTC.

The DNA for the CDR3 is TGTGCCAGCAGCCCTACGCGGAGTGGGAGCACAGATACGCAGTATTTT. Amino acid sequence: CASSPTRSGSTDTQYF. This sequence joins TRBV11-2 and TRBJ2-3; D gene uncertain. There are 16 residues in the CDR3. Germline loops: CDR1 SGHAT, CDR2 FQNNGV. V lost 5 bases and J 0 bases, leaving 15 bases between the germline ends. Together with reference TRBV11-2 and TRBJ2-3, the CDR3 gives the full variable domain: EAGVAQSPRYKIIEKRQSVAFWCNPISGHATLYWYQQILGQGPKLLIQFQNNGVVDDSQLPKDRFSAERLKGVDSTLKIQPAKLEDSAVYLCASSPTRSGSTDTQYFGPGTRLTVL.

This clonotype has at least ten counts. The V and J genes are TRBV4-2 and TRBJ1-1, with 7 bases matching TRBD1. Germline V gives CDR1 LGHNA, CDR2 YNFKEQ. CDR3 length: 19 residues. V lost 1 base and J lost 1; bases outside the gene matches: 15. The CDR3 loop is CASSQVGGGGWGANTEAFF. The CDR3 DNA follows: TGTGCCAGCAGCCAAGTCGGAGGAGGGGGCTGGGGAGCGAACACTGAAGCTTTCTTT.

The chain employs TRBV5-1 and TRBJ2-5, with 8 positions matching TRBD1. Germline V CDR1 and CDR2: SGHRS, YFSETQ. The CDR3 length is 15 residues. V dropped 3 bases and J dropped 5; count of bases not matched to a gene: 9. The CDR3: CASSSGQGGSETQYF. In DNA, the CDR3 is TGCGCCAGCAGCTCTGGACAGGGCGGTTCGGAGACCCAGTACTTC.

This clonotype was detected ten times or more. The rearrangement uses TRBV29-1 and TRBJ1-1; the D is unclear. CDR1 is SQVTM and CDR2 is ANQGSEA in the germline V gene. Trimming removed 1 base from V and 2 bases from J, with 11 bases in between. The CDR3 consists of 14 residues. Here the CDR3 reads CSVEGGYINTEAFF. The DNA of the CDR3 is TGCAGCGTTGAAGGGGGTTATATCAACACTGAAGCTTTCTTT.

The chain uses TRBV6-1 and TRBJ2-7; D is uncertain. Germline V gives CDR1 MNHNS, CDR2 SASEGT. Trimming left V 2 bases short and J 5 bases short, with 13 bases between. The CDR3 extends over 14 amino acids. CDR3 amino acids: CASSESRTTDEQYF. The CDR3 DNA sequence: TGTGCCAGCAGTGAAAGTAGAACGACGGACGAGCAGTACTTC.

V and J are TRBV9 and TRBJ2-3; 7 nucleotides align to TRBD1. Germline lookup yields CDR1 SGDLS and CDR2 YYNGEE. Unmatched junction bases numbered 6, after V lost 3 bases and J lost 2 bases. The CDR3 loop spans 15 amino acids. CDR3 nucleotides: TGTGCCAGCAGCGCACAGGGGCGCTACACAGATACGCAGTATTTT. It codes for CASSAQGRYTDTQYF.

V gene TRBV5-1 combines with J gene TRBJ2-1, with D unresolved. This CDR3 region has 15 residues. The V and J ends lost 2 bases and 4 bases respectively, with 13 bases between them. Germline V lookup: CDR1 SGHRS, CDR2 YFSETQ. The CDR3 protein is CASSFGATTYNEQFF. The DNA of the CDR3 is TGCGCCAGCAGCTTTGGAGCCACTACTTACAATGAGCAGTTCTTC.

J is TRBJ2-3 and V is TRBV28; no reliable D call. This CDR3 spans 12 amino acids. The V end lost 1 base, the J end lost 7 bases, and 6 bases lay between the germline ends. The germline V gene has CDR1 MDHEN and CDR2 SYDVKM. The DNA of the CDR3 is TGTGCCAGCAGTTTATCGAGAAATACGCAGTATTTT. It encodes CASSLSRNTQYF.

This rearrangement joins TRBV20-1 to TRBJ2-7; TRBD1 aligns across 7 bases. The junction had 7 bases not matched to a gene; V was cut back by 4 bases and J by 7 bases. The CDR3 extends over 12 amino acids. Germline values: CDR1 DFQATT, CDR2 SNEGSKA (reference sequence). The CDR3 region has the DNA TGCAGTGCTACTGACAGGGTGGAAGAGCAGTACTTC. Amino acids: CSATDRVEEQYF.

To note about this clonotype: A much larger clone differs by one base, so this may be a read error. Since the CDR3 does not end with the conserved phenylalanine or tryptophan, this likely comes from a read error. This rearrangement joins TRBV28 to TRBJ2-5; a possible D gene is TRBD1 (5 bases). Germline V gives CDR1 MDHEN, CDR2 SYDVKM. The V end was cut by 10 bases, the J end by 1 base, with 16 bases between. This CDR3 has 14 residues. CDR3: CATTNFQGQETQYL. Written as DNA, the CDR3 is TGTGCCACCACTAACTTCCAGGGCCAAGAGACCCAGTACTTA.

V usage is TRBV5-1 and J usage is TRBJ1-4; no clear D gene. CDR3 length equals 14 residues. CDR1 is SGHRS, CDR2 YFSETQ, per germline. The V end was cut by 0 bases, the J end by 7 bases, with 10 bases between. CDR3 sequence: CASSLEGLSEKLFF. Here the CDR3 DNA reads TGCGCCAGCAGCTTGGAGGGTCTCTCTGAAAAACTGTTTTTT.

This clonotype was recorded a few times. This rearrangement joins TRBV7-2 to TRBJ1-4; D gene uncertain. The germline CDR1 and CDR2 sequences are SGHTA and FQGNSA. The V gene lost 2 bases and the J gene lost 7 bases, with 11 bases spanning the gap. The CDR3 totals 14 residues. The CDR3 loop is CASSLYTVGEKLFF. The CDR3 DNA reads as TGTGCCAGCAGCTTATATACAGTAGGTGAAAAACTGTTTTTT.